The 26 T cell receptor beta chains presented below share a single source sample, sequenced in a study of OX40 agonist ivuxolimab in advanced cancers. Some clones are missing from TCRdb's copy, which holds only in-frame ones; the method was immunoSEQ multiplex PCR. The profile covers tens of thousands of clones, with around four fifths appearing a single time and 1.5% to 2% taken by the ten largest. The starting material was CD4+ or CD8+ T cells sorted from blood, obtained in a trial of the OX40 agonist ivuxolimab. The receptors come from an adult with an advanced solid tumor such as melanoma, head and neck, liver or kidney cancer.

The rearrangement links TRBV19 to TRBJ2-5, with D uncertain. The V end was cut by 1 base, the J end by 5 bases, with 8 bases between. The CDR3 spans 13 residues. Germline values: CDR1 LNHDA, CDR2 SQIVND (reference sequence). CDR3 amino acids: CASSIAFRETQYF. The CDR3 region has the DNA TGTGCCAGTAGTATAGCCTTCCGGGAGACCCAGTACTTC. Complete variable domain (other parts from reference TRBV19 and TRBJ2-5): DGGITQSPKYLFRKEGQNVTLSCEQNLNHDAMYWYRQDPGQGLRLIYYSQIVNDFQKGDIAEGYSVSREKKESFPLTVTSAQKNPTAFYLCASSIAFRETQYFGPGTRLLVL.

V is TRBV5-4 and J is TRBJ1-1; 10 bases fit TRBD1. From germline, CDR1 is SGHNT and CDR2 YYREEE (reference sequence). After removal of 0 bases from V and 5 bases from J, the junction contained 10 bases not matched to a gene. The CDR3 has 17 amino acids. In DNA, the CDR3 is TGTGCCAGCAGCTTGGGAGGGACAGGGGAGGGGATGACTGAAGCTTTCTTT. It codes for CASSLGGTGEGMTEAFF.

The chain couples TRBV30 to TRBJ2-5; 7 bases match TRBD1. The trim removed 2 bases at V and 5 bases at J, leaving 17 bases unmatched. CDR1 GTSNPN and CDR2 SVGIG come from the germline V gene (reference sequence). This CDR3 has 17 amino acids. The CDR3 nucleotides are TGTGCCTGGAGTCCCTTGAGAGGGGGCCTATGGATGGAGACCCAGTACTTC. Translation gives CAWSPLRGGLWMETQYF.

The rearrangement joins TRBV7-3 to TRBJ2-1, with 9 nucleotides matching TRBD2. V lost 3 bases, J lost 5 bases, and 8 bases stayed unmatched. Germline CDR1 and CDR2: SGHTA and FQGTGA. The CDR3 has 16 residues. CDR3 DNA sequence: TGTGCCAGCAGCTTCCCCGGGACTAGCAGAGACAATGAGCAGTTCTTC. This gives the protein CASSFPGTSRDNEQFF.

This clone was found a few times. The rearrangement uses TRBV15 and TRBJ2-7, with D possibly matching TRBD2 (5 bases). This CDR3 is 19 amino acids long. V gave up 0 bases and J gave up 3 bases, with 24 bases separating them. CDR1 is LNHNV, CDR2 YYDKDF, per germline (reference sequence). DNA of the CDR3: TGTGCCACCAGCAGAGATGGAGGCAGGCACAAGGAAATAAACTACGAGCAGTACTTC. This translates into CATSRDGGRHKEINYEQYF. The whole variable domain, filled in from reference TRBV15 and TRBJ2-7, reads DAMVIQNPRYQVTQFGKPVTLSCSQTLNHNVMYWYQQKSSQAPKLLFHYYDKDFNNEADTPDNFQSRRPNTSFCFLDIRSPGLGDTAMYLCATSRDGGRHKEINYEQYFGPGTRLTVT.

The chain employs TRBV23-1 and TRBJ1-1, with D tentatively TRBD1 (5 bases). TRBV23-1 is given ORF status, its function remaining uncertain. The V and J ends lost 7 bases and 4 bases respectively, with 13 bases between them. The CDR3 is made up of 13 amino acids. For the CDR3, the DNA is TGCGCCAGCAAGCCGGGGCTAGGCACTGAAGCTTTCTTT. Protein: CASKPGLGTEAFF.

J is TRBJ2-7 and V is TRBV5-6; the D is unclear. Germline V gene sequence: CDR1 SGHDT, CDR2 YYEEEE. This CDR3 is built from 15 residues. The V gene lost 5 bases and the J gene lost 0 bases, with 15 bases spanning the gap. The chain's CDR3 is CASSWDLSSSYEQYF. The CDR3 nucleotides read TGTGCCAGCAGTTGGGATTTGTCGAGCTCCTACGAGCAGTACTTC.

The CDR3 loop is CASSDSPQGYF. In nucleotides, the CDR3 is TGTGCCAGCAGTGACTCCCCCCAGGGGTATTTT. This chain links TRBV2 with TRBJ2-3; possibly TRBD1 for D (5 bases). Germline V lookup: CDR1 SNHLY, CDR2 FYNNEI. The CDR3 runs to 11 residues. V was cut by 3 bases and J by 14 bases, with 12 bases left in between.

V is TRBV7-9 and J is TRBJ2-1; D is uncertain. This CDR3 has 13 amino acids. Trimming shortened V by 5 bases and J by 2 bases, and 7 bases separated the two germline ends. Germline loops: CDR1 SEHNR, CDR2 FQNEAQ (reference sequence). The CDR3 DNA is TGTGCCAGCAGCATGGGGACCTACAATGAGCAGTTCTTC. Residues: CASSMGTYNEQFF.

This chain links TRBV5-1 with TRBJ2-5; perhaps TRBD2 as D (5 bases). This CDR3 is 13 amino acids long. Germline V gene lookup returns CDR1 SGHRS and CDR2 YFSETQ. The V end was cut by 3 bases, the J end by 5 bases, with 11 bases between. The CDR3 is CASSSGPGETQYF. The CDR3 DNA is TGCGCCAGCAGCTCTGGGCCGGGGGAGACCCAGTACTTC.

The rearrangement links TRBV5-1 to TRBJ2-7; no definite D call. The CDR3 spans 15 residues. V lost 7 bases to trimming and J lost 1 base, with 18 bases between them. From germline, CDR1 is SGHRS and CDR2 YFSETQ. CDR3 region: CASSRQASSSYEQYF. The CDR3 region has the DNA TGCGCCAGCTCCCGTCAGGCGTCAAGTTCCTACGAGCAGTACTTC.

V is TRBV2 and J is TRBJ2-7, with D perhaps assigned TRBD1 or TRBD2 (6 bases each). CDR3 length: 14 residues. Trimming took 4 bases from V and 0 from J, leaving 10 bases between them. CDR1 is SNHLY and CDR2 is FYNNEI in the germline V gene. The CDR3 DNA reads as TGTGCCAGCAGTGCCGGGGGCAGCTCCTACGAGCAGTACTTC. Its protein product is CASSAGGSSYEQYF.

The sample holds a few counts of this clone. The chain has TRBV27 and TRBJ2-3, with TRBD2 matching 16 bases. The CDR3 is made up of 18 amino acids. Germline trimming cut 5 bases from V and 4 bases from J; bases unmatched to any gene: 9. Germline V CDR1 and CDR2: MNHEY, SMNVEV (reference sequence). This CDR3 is CASSNPGLAGGFADTQYF. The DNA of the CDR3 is TGTGCCAGCAGTAACCCGGGACTAGCGGGAGGGTTCGCAGATACGCAGTATTTT.

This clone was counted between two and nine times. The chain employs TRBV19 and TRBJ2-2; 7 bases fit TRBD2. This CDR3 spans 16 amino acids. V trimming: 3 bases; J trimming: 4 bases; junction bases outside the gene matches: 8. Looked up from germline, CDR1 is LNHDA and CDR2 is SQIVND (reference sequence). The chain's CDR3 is CASSIFEGGPTGELFF. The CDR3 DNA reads TGTGCCAGTAGTATCTTTGAGGGAGGGCCCACCGGGGAGCTGTTTTTT. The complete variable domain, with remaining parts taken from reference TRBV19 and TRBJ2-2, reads DGGITQSPKYLFRKEGQNVTLSCEQNLNHDAMYWYRQDPGQGLRLIYYSQIVNDFQKGDIAEGYSVSREKKESFPLTVTSAQKNPTAFYLCASSIFEGGPTGELFFGEGSRLTVL.

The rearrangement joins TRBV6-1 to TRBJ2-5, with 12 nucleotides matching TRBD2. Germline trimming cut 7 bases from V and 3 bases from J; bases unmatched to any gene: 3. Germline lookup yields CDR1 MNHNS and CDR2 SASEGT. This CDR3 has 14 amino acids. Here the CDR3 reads CASIASGREETQYF. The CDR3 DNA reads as TGTGCCAGCATCGCTAGCGGGAGGGAAGAGACCCAGTACTTC.

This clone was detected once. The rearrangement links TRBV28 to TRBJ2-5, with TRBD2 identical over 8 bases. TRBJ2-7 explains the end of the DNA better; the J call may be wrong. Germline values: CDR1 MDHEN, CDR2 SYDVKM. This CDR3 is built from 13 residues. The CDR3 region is CASRPGGAYEQYF. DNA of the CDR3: TGTGCCAGCAGACCGGGGGGGGCCTACGAGCAGTACTTC.

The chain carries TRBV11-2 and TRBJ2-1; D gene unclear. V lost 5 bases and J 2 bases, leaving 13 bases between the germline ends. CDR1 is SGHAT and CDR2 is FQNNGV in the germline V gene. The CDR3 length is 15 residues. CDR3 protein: CASSPPGTPYNEQFF. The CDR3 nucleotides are TGTGCCAGCAGCCCCCCCGGAACCCCCTACAATGAGCAGTTCTTC.

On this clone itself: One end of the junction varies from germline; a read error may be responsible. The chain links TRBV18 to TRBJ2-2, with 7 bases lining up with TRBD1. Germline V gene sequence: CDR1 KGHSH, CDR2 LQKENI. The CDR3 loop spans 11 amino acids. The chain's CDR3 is CASSSTADRRF. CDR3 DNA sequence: TGTGCCAGCTCATCGACCGCGGACAGGCGTTTT.

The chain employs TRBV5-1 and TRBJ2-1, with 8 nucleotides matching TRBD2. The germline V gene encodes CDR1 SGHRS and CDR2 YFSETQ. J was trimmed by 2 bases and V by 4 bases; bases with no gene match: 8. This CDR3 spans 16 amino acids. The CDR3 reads CASSPTFSGTYNEQFF. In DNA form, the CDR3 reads TGCGCCAGCAGCCCCACGTTTAGCGGGACCTACAATGAGCAGTTCTTC.

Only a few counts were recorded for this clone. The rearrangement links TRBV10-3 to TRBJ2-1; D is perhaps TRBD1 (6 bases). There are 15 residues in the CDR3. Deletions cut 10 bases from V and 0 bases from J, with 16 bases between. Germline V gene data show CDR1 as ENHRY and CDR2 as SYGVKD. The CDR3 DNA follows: TGTGCCAGCCAGGGAAGGGGGAGCTCCTACAATGAGCAGTTCTTC. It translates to CASQGRGSSYNEQFF.

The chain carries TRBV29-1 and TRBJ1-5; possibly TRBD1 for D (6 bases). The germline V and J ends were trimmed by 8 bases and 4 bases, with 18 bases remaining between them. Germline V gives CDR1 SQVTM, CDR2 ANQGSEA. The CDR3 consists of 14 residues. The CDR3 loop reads CSRCGGPGNQPQHF. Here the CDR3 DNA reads TGCAGCCGTTGCGGGGGGCCGGGGAATCAGCCCCAGCATTTT. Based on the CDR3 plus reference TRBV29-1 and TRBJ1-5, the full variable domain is SAVISQKPSRDICQRGTSLTIQCQVDSQVTMMFWYRQQPGQSLTLIATANQGSEATYESGFVIDKFPISRPNLTFSTLTVSNMSPEDSSIYLCSRCGGPGNQPQHFGDGTRLSIL.

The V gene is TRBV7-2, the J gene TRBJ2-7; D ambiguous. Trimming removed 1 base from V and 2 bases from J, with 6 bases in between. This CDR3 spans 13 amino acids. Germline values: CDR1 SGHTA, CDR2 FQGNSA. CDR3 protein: CASSLGVPYEQYF. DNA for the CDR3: TGTGCCAGCAGCTTAGGAGTACCCTACGAGCAGTACTTC.

This CDR3 is CAWSVRASGSVGELFF. The CDR3 coding sequence is TGTGCCTGGAGTGTACGGGCTAGCGGGAGCGTCGGGGAGCTGTTTTTT. The rearrangement links TRBV30 to TRBJ2-2; 10 bases fit TRBD2. The germline gives CDR1 GTSNPN, CDR2 SVGIG (reference sequence). V shed 0 bases, J shed 7 bases, and the junction held 8 bases outside the gene matches. The CDR3 runs to 16 residues.

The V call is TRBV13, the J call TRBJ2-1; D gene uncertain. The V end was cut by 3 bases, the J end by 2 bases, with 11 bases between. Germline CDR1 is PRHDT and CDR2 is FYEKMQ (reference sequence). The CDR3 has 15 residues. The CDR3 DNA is TGTGCCAGCAGCTTGCTAGGTCTCCCCTACAATGAGCAGTTCTTC. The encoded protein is CASSLLGLPYNEQFF.

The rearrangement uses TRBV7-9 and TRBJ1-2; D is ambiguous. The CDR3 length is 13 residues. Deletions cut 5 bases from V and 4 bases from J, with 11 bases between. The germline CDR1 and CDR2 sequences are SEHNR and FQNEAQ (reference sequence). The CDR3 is CASSNDNSYGYTF. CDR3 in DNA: TGTGCCAGCAGCAACGACAACAGCTATGGCTACACCTTC.

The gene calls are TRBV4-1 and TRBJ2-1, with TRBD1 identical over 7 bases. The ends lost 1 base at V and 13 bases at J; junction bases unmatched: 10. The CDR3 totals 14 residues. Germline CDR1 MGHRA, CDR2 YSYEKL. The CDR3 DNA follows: TGCGCCAGCAGCCAAGTACCGTCCGGGACAGCTCAGTTCTTC. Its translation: CASSQVPSGTAQFF.